Shown below are 4 T cell receptor beta chains from a single sample sequenced in a study of CD8 T cells in Susac syndrome. A quantity of about 0.5 to 1 ug RNA underwent reverse transcription using random hexamers. TCRdb re-called the immunoSEQ multiplex PCR reads through MiXCR, storing one row per CDR3 protein. The repertoire holds about 210,000 distinct CDR3 sequences, with over 90% as singletons. The source material was CD4+ T cells from PBMCs. All receptors derive from a human donor with Susac syndrome.

Here the CDR3 reads CAINGYTF. The CDR3 nucleotides are TGTGCCATCAATGGCTACACCTTC. V usage is TRBV6-6 and J usage is TRBJ1-2; the D is unclear. V dropped 10 bases and J dropped 6 bases, with 3 bases sitting between them. The CDR3 length is 8 residues. Germline CDR1 reads MNHNY; CDR2 reads SVGAGI (reference sequence).

This clonotype was observed a single time. The genes are TRBV3-1 and TRBJ1-1; D gene ambiguous. V was trimmed by 4 bases and J by 7 bases, leaving 10 bases between them. Germline CDR1 LGHDT, CDR2 YNNKEL (reference sequence). This CDR3 comprises 12 residues. The CDR3 bases are TGTGCCAGCAGCCCCGAGGGCGGTGAAGCTTTCTTT. Its translation: CASSPEGGEAFF.

This chain uses TRBV10-3 with TRBJ1-5, with 9 bases identical to TRBD1. The junction had 5 bases not matched to a gene; V was cut back by 3 bases and J by 5 bases. This CDR3 has 15 residues. Germline values: CDR1 ENHRY, CDR2 SYGVKD. CDR3 protein: CAISDGGQGYQPQHF. CDR3 bases: TGTGCCATCAGTGATGGTGGACAGGGGTATCAGCCCCAGCATTTT.

This clonotype appeared a single time. This sequence joins TRBV5-4 and TRBJ2-2; TRBD2 aligns across 9 bases. The V and J ends lost 2 bases and 6 bases, in that order; junction bases with no gene match: 14. This CDR3 region has 18 residues. Germline CDR1 reads SGHNT; CDR2 reads YYREEE (reference sequence). CDR3 in amino acids: CASSFLRAGGPDAGELFF. Here the CDR3 DNA reads TGTGCCAGCAGCTTTCTCCGAGCGGGGGGCCCGGACGCCGGGGAGCTGTTTTTT.